This T cell receptor beta chain appears in the sequencing data of a study of response to subunit inactivated influenza vaccine. The CDR3 length is 17 residues. V trimming: 5 bases; J trimming: 9 bases; junction bases outside the gene matches: 14. Germline assignment: CDR1 SEHNR and CDR2 FQNEAQ (reference sequence). This clonotype was seen many times. TCRdb re-analysed the RT-PCR reads in MiXCR, keeping a single row per CDR3 protein. Of some 180,000 distinct CDR3 sequences listed, about 9% were seen once; the top ten hold under 13%. This specimen was non-naive T cells sorted from PBMCs, taken on the day of vaccination. The genes are TRBV7-9 and TRBJ2-1; 12 nucleotides align to TRBD1. This receptor was obtained from a middle-aged man who received an inactivated influenza vaccine. As DNA, the CDR3 is TGTGCCAGCAGCGCACTCCGGGACAGGGGGCAAGTCGGTGAGCAGTTCTTC. Its translation is CASSALRDRGQVGEQFF. Variable domain in full (rest from reference TRBV7-9 and TRBJ2-1): DTGVSQNPRHKITKRGQNVTFRCDPISEHNRLYWYRQTLGQGPEFLTYFQNEAQLEKSRLLSDRFSAERPKGSFSTLEIQRTEQGDSAMYLCASSALRDRGQVGEQFFGPGTRLTVL.